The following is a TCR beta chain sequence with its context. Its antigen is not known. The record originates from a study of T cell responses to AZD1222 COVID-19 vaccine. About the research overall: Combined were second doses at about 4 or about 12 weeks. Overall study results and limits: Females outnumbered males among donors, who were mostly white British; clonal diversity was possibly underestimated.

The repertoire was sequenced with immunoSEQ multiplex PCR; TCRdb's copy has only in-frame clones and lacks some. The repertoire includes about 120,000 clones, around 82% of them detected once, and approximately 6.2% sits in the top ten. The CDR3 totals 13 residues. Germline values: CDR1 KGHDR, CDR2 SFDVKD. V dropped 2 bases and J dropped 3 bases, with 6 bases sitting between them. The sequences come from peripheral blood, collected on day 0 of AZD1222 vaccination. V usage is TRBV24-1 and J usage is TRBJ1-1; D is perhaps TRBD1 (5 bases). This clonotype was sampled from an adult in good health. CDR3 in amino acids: CATSDWGDTEAFF. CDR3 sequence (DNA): TGTGCCACCAGTGATTGGGGGGACACTGAAGCTTTCTTT.